This T cell receptor beta chain emerged from a study of T cell repertoires in cytomegalovirus infection (dated by TCRdb to the late 2010s). About the investigation overall: Recently identified HLA-C-restricted CMV epitopes, whose presentation resists viral immunomodulation, were targeted by peptide stimulations together with well-studied HLA-B-restricted epitopes. The HLA type of each donor mattered for the analysis, because public TCR beta signatures pointed to carriage of CMV infection along with the matching HLA type. Beyond this particular receptor, the publication reports: In the ex vivo response, HLA-C-restricted CMV-specific TCR beta clonotypes were dominant, and in two of eight donors the single most frequent clonotype came from this HLA-C-restricted group. Carriers of CMV infection plus the relevant HLA type were discriminated by the cumulative frequency of public TCR beta family members in the study cohort and in an independent roughly 400-donor cohort.

For sequencing, an Illumina HiSeq 1500 was employed. The public reads were reanalyzed by TCRdb: fastp trimming at Q25, MiXCR alignment, in-frame beta chains only. Each entry is one CDR3 protein sequence, shown with its most common DNA and genes. The sample data list about 830,000 distinct CDR3 sequences, and about 31% of these were observed just once. About an eighth of the sample goes to the ten largest clones. The label giving this sample's treatment or condition can be read as: in vitro stimulation with specific CMV peptide epitopes to enrich CMV-specific T cells. Deletion took 0 bases off V and 7 bases off J, with a span of 22 bases between the germline ends. From the cysteine through the phenylalanine, the CDR3 covers 16 amino acids. Here the CDR3 DNA is all that survives: 48 bases in frame from base 1. Sequences DFQATT (CDR1) and SNEGSKA (CDR2) are obtained from the germline V gene (reference sequence).

A word on this clonotype: Its antigen is not yet known. Base qualities were left out, and no much larger clone turns up one base away.

The sequence links TRBV20-1 to TRBJ2-7; the D gene assignment is ambiguous. The sample consisted of cultured CD8+ T cells from PBMCs, taken from culture after CMV antigen stimulation. The clonotype originates from a human donor in good health (CMV status not recorded). Some clones in this sample may be carry-over from other donors' samples. The bases read TGCAGTGCTAGAGATGAACCAGACTCTTCCCCTTGGGAGCAGTACTTC. It is translated as CSARDEPDSSPWEQYF.